Below, 20 T cell receptor beta chains from the same sample are listed, as sequenced in a study of T cells in Graves' hyperthyroidism and ophthalmopathy (dated by TCRdb to the late 2010s). The library was made by multiplex PCR. For sequencing, an Illumina HiSeq 2000 was employed. The TCR beta CDR3 regions were amplified from the RNA transcripts. The TCR CDR3 was subjected to a first round of RT-PCR using the HTBI primer set and the Qiagen OneStep RT-PCR kit. TCRdb applied fastp at Q25 and MiXCR to the public reads, then kept only in-frame beta chains. Every distinct CDR3 protein forms one entry, paired with its most common genes and DNA. Across this sample there are about 130,000 distinct CDR3 sequences, with around 21% seen only once. Together, the top ten hold roughly 71% of the sample. Sequenced sample: blood. Source of these receptors: a woman aged 50 to 60 with Graves' hyperthyroidism that later progressed to Graves' ophthalmopathy.

This sequence joins TRBV3-1 and TRBJ1-2; 7 positions match TRBD1. The CDR3 contains 15 residues. CDR1 and CDR2 from the germline V gene are LGHDT and YNNKEL (reference sequence). The V segment lost 4 bases and the J segment 2 bases; nucleotides outside the gene matches: 7. This CDR3 reads CASSPTGFENYGYTF. CDR3 nucleotides: TGTGCCAGCAGCCCGACAGGGTTCGAGAACTATGGCTACACCTTC.

This clonotype has only a few counts. The chain recombines TRBV6-1 with TRBJ2-3; D tentatively fits TRBD1 or TRBD2 (6 bases each). Germline V gene sequence: CDR1 MNHNS, CDR2 SASEGT. The CDR3 contains 13 residues. V lost 11 bases and J 5 bases, leaving 17 bases between the germline ends. In nucleotides, the CDR3 is TGTGCCGCCCCGTGGGGGGCTGGAGATACGCAGTATTTT. Translating it yields CAAPWGAGDTQYF.

This clonotype was seen at least ten times. The chain joins TRBV28 to TRBJ1-2; D ambiguous. Trimming took 5 bases from V and 6 from J, leaving 22 bases between them. The CDR3 sequence is 16 residues long. Germline lookup yields CDR1 MDHEN and CDR2 SYDVKM. The CDR3 sequence: CASSPEKKVGRNGYTF. The CDR3 nucleotides are TGTGCCAGCAGTCCCGAGAAGAAGGTAGGGCGGAATGGCTACACCTTC.

There are many counts of this clonotype. The rearrangement joins TRBV11-3 to TRBJ2-1, with a weak D call TRBD1 (5 bases). Trimming removed 3 bases at V and 5 bases at J, with 11 bases between. This CDR3 is built from 14 residues. Germline V gene lookup returns CDR1 SGHNT and CDR2 YENEEA. Here the CDR3 DNA reads TGTGCCAGCAGCTTGACGGACACGGACAATGAGCAGTTCTTC. It is translated as CASSLTDTDNEQFF. The variable domain in full, with the rest retrieved from reference TRBV11-3 and TRBJ2-1, is EAGVVQSPRYKIIEKKQPVAFWCNPISGHNTLYWYLQNLGQGPELLIRYENEEAVDDSQLPKDRFSAERLKGVDSTLKIQPAELGDSAVYLCASSLTDTDNEQFFGPGTRLTVL.

In regard to this clonotype: A much larger clone differs by one base, so this may be a read error. The chain employs TRBV5-1 and TRBJ2-3; D perhaps matches TRBD2 (6 bases). V shed 5 bases and J shed 0 bases, with 16 bases lying between them. The CDR3 consists of 16 residues. The germline V gene has CDR1 SGHRS and CDR2 YFSETQ. CDR3 bases: TGCGCCAGCAGTATGAACGGGGGAACTAGCACAGATACGCAGTATTTT. It specifies CASSMNGGTSTDTQYF.

The V call is TRBV5-6, the J call TRBJ1-5; 7 nucleotides line up with TRBD1. Trimming took 1 base from V and 7 from J; bases not matched to a gene: 5. The CDR3 length is 14 residues. Germline V lookup: CDR1 SGHDT, CDR2 YYEEEE. As DNA, the CDR3 is TGTGCCAGCAGCTTGACAGGGGCCGGGCAGCCCCAGCATTTT. It yields the protein CASSLTGAGQPQHF.

In regard to this clonotype: This may stem from a read error, because a much larger clone lies one nucleotide away. The gene calls are TRBV10-3 and TRBJ2-7, with D possibly TRBD1 on 6 matching bases. Germline CDR1 reads ENHRY; CDR2 reads SYGVKD. CDR3 length: 12 amino acids. V was trimmed by 8 bases and J by 9 bases, leaving 17 bases between them. CDR3 region: CAIGPTGVGQYF. The CDR3 DNA follows: TGTGCCATCGGACCGACAGGCGTGGGGCAGTACTTC.

This clonotype was observed at least ten times. This chain uses TRBV20-1 with TRBJ1-5, with 7 bases aligning to TRBD1. The ends lost 3 bases at V and 6 bases at J; junction bases unmatched: 11. The CDR3 sequence is 15 residues long. CDR1 and CDR2 (germline): DFQATT, SNEGSKA (reference sequence). CDR3 region: CSARADRVGGQPQHF. CDR3 DNA: TGCAGTGCTAGGGCAGACAGGGTGGGGGGTCAGCCCCAGCATTTT.

A few counts support this clonotype. The V and J genes are TRBV4-1 and TRBJ2-5, with D possibly matching TRBD2 (5 bases). CDR1 is MGHRA, CDR2 YSYEKL, per germline. The CDR3 covers 19 residues. The V and J ends lost 4 bases and 0 bases respectively, with 24 bases between them. As DNA, the CDR3 is TGCGCCAGCAGCCCCCTGTCGTCCCCAGCGGTGGCCGACCAAGAGACCCAGTACTTC. Protein: CASSPLSSPAVADQETQYF.

The chain joins TRBV24-1 to TRBJ2-1; 10 bases line up with TRBD1. The CDR3 loop spans 16 amino acids. The V gene's germline CDR1 is KGHDR and CDR2 SFDVKD. Trimming cost V 4 bases and J 6 bases; bases outside gene matches: 8. The CDR3 bases are TGTGCCACCAGTGACGCGACAGGGGGCGCTTCCAATGAGCAGTTCTTC. Protein product: CATSDATGGASNEQFF.

This clonotype was recorded at least ten times. V and J are TRBV2 and TRBJ2-2; tentative D call: TRBD2 (5 bases). With 4 bases removed from V and 1 base from J, the gap between germline ends came to 13 bases. The length of the CDR3 is 16 residues. Per the germline V gene, CDR1 is SNHLY and CDR2 is FYNNEI. CDR3 protein: CASSVAGRRNTGELFF. For the CDR3, the DNA is TGTGCCAGCAGTGTTGCGGGCAGACGGAACACCGGGGAGCTGTTTTTT.

Many counts were recorded for this clonotype. The rearrangement links TRBV28 to TRBJ2-3; TRBD2 aligns across 9 bases. The CDR3 totals 14 residues. The junction had 4 bases not matched to a gene; V was cut back by 7 bases and J by 2 bases. Germline CDR1 is MDHEN and CDR2 is SYDVKM. CDR3 protein: CASKSSGVTDTQYF. CDR3 coding DNA: TGTGCCAGCAAGTCTAGCGGGGTCACAGATACGCAGTATTTT.

This clonotype was seen a handful of times. The chain is built from TRBV28 and TRBJ2-7; 11 bases align to TRBD1. V gave up 6 bases and J gave up 4 bases; unmatched junction bases: 8. CDR3 length: 15 residues. Germline V lookup: CDR1 MDHEN, CDR2 SYDVKM. CDR3 region: CASSHLGQGAYEQYF. CDR3 in DNA: TGTGCCAGCAGCCACCTCGGACAGGGGGCTTACGAGCAGTACTTC. The variable domain in full, with the rest retrieved from reference TRBV28 and TRBJ2-7, is DVKVTQSSRYLVKRTGEKVFLECVQDMDHENMFWYRQDPGLGLRLIYFSYDVKMKEKGDIPEGYSVSREKKERFSLILESASTNQTSMYLCASSHLGQGAYEQYFGPGTRLTVT.

The genes are TRBV15 and TRBJ2-4; no clear D gene. The V end lost 9 bases, the J end lost 0 bases, and 9 bases lay between the germline ends. CDR1 and CDR2 from the germline V gene are LNHNV and YYDKDF (reference sequence). The CDR3 loop spans 13 amino acids. The CDR3 DNA is TGTGCCACGGGTGGAATAGCCAAAAACATTCAGTACTTC. It codes for CATGGIAKNIQYF.

This clonotype was recorded a few times. This chain joins TRBV2 and TRBJ2-3, with D perhaps TRBD2 (6 bases). The CDR3 contains 14 residues. Germline CDR1 is SNHLY and CDR2 is FYNNEI. V was pared by 7 bases and J by 0 bases, with 11 bases between. CDR3 sequence (DNA): TGTGCCAGCAAGAGACTAGTGAGCACAGATACGCAGTATTTT. Its translation: CASKRLVSTDTQYF.

The V gene is TRBV11-2, the J gene TRBJ2-3; 8 bases are shared with TRBD1. Germline V gene lookup returns CDR1 SGHAT and CDR2 FQNNGV. The V and J ends lost 3 bases and 2 bases, in that order; junction bases with no gene match: 4. The CDR3 loop spans 15 amino acids. DNA for the CDR3: TGTGCCAGCAGCTTCTTGGGACAGGACACAGATACGCAGTATTTT. It yields the protein CASSFLGQDTDTQYF.

This clonotype has at least ten counts. J is TRBJ1-6 and V is TRBV2, with unresolved D. The V end lost 1 base, the J end lost 9 bases, and 13 bases lay between the germline ends. This CDR3 is 15 amino acids long. The germline gives CDR1 SNHLY, CDR2 FYNNEI. The CDR3 protein is CASSEDRAGRSPLHF. CDR3 DNA: TGTGCCAGCAGTGAAGACCGGGCAGGTCGTTCACCCCTCCACTTT. Full variable domain (rest looked up from reference TRBV2 and TRBJ1-6): EPEVTQTPSHQVTQMGQEVILRCVPISNHLYFYWYRQILGQKVEFLVSFYNNEISEKSEIFDDQFSVERPDGSNFTLKIRSTKLEDSAMYFCASSEDRAGRSPLHFGNGTRLTVT.

The table lists this clonotype with many counts. The J gene is TRBJ2-2, the V gene TRBV7-9; maybe TRBD2 (6 bases). The CDR3 is 14 amino acids. Germline lookup yields CDR1 SEHNR and CDR2 FQNEAQ (reference sequence). Trimming cost V 5 bases and J 5 bases, with 12 bases left between them. For the CDR3, the DNA is TGTGCCAGCAGCGCTGGGGGGTTAACCGGGGAGCTGTTTTTT. Its translation: CASSAGGLTGELFF.

This clonotype was seen at least ten times. The chain joins TRBV30 to TRBJ1-3; D unclear. The V gene lost 2 bases and the J gene lost 1 base, with 9 bases spanning the gap. This CDR3 contains 14 residues. From germline, CDR1 is GTSNPN and CDR2 SVGIG (reference sequence). CDR3 region: CAWSPLNSGNTIYF. The CDR3 nucleotides read TGTGCCTGGAGTCCTCTGAATTCTGGAAACACCATATATTTT.

This clonotype has just a few counts. The chain joins TRBV5-8 to TRBJ2-7, with 9 nucleotides matching TRBD1. This CDR3 spans 15 amino acids. Germline CDR1 is SGHTS and CDR2 is YDEGEE. With V trimmed by 3 bases and J by 2 bases, 6 bases remained unmatched. In nucleotides, the CDR3 is TGTGCCAGCAGCTATACAGGGGGCAAAACCTACGAGCAGTACTTC. It yields the protein CASSYTGGKTYEQYF. Drawing the rest from reference TRBV5-8 and TRBJ2-7, the complete variable domain is EAGVTQSPTHLIKTRGQQATLRCSPISGHTSVYWYQQALGLGLQFLLWYDEGEERNRGNFPPRFSGRQFPNYSSELNVNALELEDSALYLCASSYTGGKTYEQYFGPGTRLTVT.